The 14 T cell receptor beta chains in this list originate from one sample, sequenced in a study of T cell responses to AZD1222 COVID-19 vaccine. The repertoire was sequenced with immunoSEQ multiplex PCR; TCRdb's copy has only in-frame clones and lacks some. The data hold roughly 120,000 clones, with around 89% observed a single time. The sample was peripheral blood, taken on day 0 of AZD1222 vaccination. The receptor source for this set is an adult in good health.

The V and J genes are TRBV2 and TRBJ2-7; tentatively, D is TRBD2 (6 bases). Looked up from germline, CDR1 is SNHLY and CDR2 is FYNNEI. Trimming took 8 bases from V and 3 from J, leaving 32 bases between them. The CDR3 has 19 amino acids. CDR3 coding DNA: TGTGCCAGCTCAAACCGGAGGGTGGCGGATAACAAGATAAACTACGAGCAGTACTTC. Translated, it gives CASSNRRVADNKINYEQYF.

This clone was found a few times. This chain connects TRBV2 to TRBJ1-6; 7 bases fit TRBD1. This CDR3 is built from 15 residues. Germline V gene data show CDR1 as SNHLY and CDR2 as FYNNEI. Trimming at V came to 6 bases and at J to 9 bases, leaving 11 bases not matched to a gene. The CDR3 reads CASREQGLSSSPLHF. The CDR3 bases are TGTGCCAGCAGGGAACAGGGGCTTTCGAGTTCACCCCTCCACTTT.

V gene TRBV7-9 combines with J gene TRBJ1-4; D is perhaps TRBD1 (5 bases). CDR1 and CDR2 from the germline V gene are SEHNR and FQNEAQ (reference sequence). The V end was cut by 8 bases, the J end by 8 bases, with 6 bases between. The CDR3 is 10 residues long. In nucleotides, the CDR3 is TGTGCCAGCGGGGGGGAAAAACTGTTTTTT. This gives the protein CASGGEKLFF.

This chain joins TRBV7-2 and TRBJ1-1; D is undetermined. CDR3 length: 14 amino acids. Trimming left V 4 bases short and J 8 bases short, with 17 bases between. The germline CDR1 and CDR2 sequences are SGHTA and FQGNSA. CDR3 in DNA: TGTGCCAGCAGCTCAGAACGTTTGGTAGCGGAAGCTTTCTTT. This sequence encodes CASSSERLVAEAFF.

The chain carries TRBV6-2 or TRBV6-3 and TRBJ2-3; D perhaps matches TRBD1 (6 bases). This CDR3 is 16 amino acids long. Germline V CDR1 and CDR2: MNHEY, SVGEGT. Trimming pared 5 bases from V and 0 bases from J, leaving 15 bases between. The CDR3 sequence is CASSRTVAGSTDTQYF. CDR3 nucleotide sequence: TGTGCCAGCAGTAGGACAGTAGCCGGGAGCACAGATACGCAGTATTTT.

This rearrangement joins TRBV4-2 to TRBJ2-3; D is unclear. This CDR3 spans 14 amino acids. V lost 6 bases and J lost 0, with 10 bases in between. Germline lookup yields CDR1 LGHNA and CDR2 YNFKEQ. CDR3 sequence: CASRPTESTDTQYF. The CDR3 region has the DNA TGTGCCAGCAGACCGACGGAGAGCACAGATACGCAGTATTTT.

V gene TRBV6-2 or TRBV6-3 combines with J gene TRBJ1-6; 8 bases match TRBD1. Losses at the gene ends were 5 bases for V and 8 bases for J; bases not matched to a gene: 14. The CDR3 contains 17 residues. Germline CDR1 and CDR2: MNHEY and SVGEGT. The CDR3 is CASSGRDRTNLDSPLHF. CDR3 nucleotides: TGTGCCAGCAGTGGCCGGGACAGGACAAACTTGGATTCACCCCTCCACTTT.

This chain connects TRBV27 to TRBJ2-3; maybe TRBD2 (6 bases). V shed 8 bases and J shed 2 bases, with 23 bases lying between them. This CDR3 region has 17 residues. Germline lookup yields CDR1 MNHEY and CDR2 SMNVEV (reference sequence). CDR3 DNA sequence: TGTGCCAGCTCCCGCGGAGGTGGGGGACTTCTCACAGATACGCAGTATTTT. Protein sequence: CASSRGGGGLLTDTQYF.

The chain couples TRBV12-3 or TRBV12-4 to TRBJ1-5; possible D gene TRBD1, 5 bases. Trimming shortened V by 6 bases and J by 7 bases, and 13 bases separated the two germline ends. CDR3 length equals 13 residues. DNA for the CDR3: TGTGCCAGCAGCCGCAGGGTGGGGCAGCCCCAGCATTTT. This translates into CASSRRVGQPQHF.

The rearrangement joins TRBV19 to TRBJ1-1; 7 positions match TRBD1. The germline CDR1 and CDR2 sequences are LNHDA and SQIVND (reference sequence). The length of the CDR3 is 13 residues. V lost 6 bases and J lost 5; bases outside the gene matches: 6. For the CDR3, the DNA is TGTGCCAGTAGCCAGACAGGGAGAACTGAAGCTTTCTTT. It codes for CASSQTGRTEAFF.

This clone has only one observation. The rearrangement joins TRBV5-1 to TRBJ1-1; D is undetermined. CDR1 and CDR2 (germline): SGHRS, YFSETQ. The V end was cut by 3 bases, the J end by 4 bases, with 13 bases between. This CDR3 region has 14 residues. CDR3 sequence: CASSWTELGTEAFF. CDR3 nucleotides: TGCGCCAGCAGCTGGACGGAGCTTGGCACTGAAGCTTTCTTT.

Here the CDR3 reads CASSTVRTDRGRSPLHF. CDR3 bases: TGTGCCAGTAGTACAGTGCGCACCGACAGGGGGCGTTCACCCCTCCACTTT. The rearrangement links TRBV19 to TRBJ1-6; TRBD1 agrees at 10 bases. This CDR3 contains 17 residues. J was trimmed by 9 bases and V by 4 bases; bases with no gene match: 12. In germline, CDR1 is LNHDA, CDR2 SQIVND (reference sequence).

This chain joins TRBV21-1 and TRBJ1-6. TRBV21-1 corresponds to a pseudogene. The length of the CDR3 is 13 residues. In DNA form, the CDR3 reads TGTGCCAGCAGCAAAAGAGTCTGGACACCCCTCCACTTT. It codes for CASSKRVWTPLHF.

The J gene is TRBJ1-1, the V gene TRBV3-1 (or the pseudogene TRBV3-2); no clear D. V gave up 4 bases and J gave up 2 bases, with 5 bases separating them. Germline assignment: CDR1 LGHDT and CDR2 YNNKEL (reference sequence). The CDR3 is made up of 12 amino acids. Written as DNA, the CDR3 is TGTGCCAGCAGCCCAGGAAACACTGAAGCTTTCTTT. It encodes CASSPGNTEAFF.